A single sample is the source of the 6 T cell receptor beta chains below, sequenced in a study of cytomegalovirus exposure and HLA in healthy donors. The PCR made use of 60 Vbeta and 13 Jbeta primers. Clones were read by immunoSEQ multiplex PCR, and TCRdb kept only the in-frame ones, dropping some. The data contain 20,000 to 25,000 clones, around 77% of them seen just once; the ten biggest clones take up 6% to 9.5%. Sequencing used PBMCs. Receptor source: a man aged 55 to 70 in good health and CMV-seronegative.

This clone was seen a few times. J is TRBJ1-5 and V is TRBV2, with D perhaps matching TRBD1 (5 bases). The CDR3 runs 16 residues. V lost 3 bases, J lost 0 bases, and 12 bases lay in between. In germline, CDR1 is SNHLY, CDR2 FYNNEI. This CDR3 is CASSDDRRLSNQPQHF. For the CDR3, the DNA is TGTGCCAGCAGTGACGACAGACGCCTTAGCAATCAGCCCCAGCATTTT. The variable domain in full, completed from reference TRBV2 and TRBJ1-5, reads EPEVTQTPSHQVTQMGQEVILRCVPISNHLYFYWYRQILGQKVEFLVSFYNNEISEKSEIFDDQFSVERPDGSNFTLKIRSTKLEDSAMYFCASSDDRRLSNQPQHFGDGTRLSIL.

This chain's CDR3 is CASSVAEGQGAFF. The CDR3 DNA reads as TGTGCCAGCAGCGTAGCCGAAGGGCAGGGAGCTTTCTTT. This chain connects TRBV9 to TRBJ1-1, with D possibly being TRBD1 (5 bases). The V end was cut by 0 bases, the J end by 10 bases, with 13 bases between. Germline V gives CDR1 SGDLS, CDR2 YYNGEE. The CDR3 contains 13 residues.

This clone was found once. This chain connects TRBV19 to TRBJ1-2; D is unresolved. Trimming took 2 bases from V and 8 from J, leaving 9 bases between them. CDR3 length: 12 amino acids. CDR1 and CDR2 (germline): LNHDA, SQIVND (reference sequence). DNA for the CDR3: TGTGCCAGTAGTATACGCCAGAAAGGCTACACCTTC. Its protein is CASSIRQKGYTF.

The chain links TRBV28 to TRBJ1-2; 7 bases map to TRBD1. J was trimmed by 4 bases and V by 8 bases; bases with no gene match: 7. The CDR3 has 13 residues. Per the germline V gene, CDR1 is MDHEN and CDR2 is SYDVKM. The chain's CDR3 is CASGPRDSYGYTF. Written as DNA, the CDR3 is TGTGCCAGCGGCCCAAGGGACAGCTATGGCTACACCTTC.

This chain uses TRBV30 with TRBJ1-2, with 7 bases fitting TRBD1. The CDR3 extends over 14 amino acids. V dropped 5 bases and J dropped 4; count of bases not matched to a gene: 10. Germline-derived CDR1 and CDR2 are GTSNPN and SVGIG (reference sequence). The CDR3 DNA sequence: TGTGCCTGGGGGGGACAGCATGGTTTCTATGGCTACACCTTC. Its protein product is CAWGGQHGFYGYTF.

The rearrangement uses TRBV10-1 and TRBJ2-4, with D possibly being TRBD1 (6 bases). Per germline, CDR1 WNHNN and CDR2 SYGVQD (reference sequence). Trimming stripped 3 bases from V and 2 bases from J, with 11 bases between. The CDR3 has 15 residues. CDR3 protein: CASSDPDRPKNIQYF. The DNA for the CDR3 is TGCGCCAGCAGTGACCCTGACAGGCCCAAAAACATTCAGTACTTC.